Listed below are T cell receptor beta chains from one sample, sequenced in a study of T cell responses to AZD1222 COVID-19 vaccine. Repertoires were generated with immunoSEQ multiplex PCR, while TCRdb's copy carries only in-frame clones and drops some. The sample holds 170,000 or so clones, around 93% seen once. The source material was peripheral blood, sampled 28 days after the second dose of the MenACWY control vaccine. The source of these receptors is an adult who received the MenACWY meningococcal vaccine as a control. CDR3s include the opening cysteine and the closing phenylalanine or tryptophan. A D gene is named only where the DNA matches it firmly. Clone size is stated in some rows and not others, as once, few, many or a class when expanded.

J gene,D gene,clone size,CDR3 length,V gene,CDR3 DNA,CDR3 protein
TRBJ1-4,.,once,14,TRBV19,TGTGCCACGCGGCAGCCGACAACTAATGAAAAACTGTTTTTT,CATRQPTTNEKLFF
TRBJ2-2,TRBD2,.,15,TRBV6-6,TGTGCCAGCAGTTACGGAACGGGGGGCACCGGGGAGCTGTTTTTT,CASSYGTGGTGELFF
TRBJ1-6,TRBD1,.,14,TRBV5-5,TGTGCCAGCAGCATCTACAGGGACAGTTCACCCCTCCACTTT,CASSIYRDSSPLHF
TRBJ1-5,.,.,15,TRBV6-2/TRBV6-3,TGTGCCAGCCGCCCTCGGGGGTTCCCGAATCAGCCCCAGCATTTT,CASRPRGFPNQPQHF
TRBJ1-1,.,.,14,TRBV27,TGTGCCAGCAGTTCGAAAGGACAGAACACTGAAGCTTTCTTT,CASSSKGQNTEAFF
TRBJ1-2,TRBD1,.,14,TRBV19,TGTGCCAGTAGTGACCGGGACAGGGATAATGGCTACACCTTC,CASSDRDRDNGYTF
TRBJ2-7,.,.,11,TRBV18,TGTGCCAGCTCATCGGGGGACGAGCAGTACTTC,CASSSGDEQYF
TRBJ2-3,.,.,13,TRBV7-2,TGTGCCAGCAGCTTAGGAGGGGTGAATACGCAGTATTTT,CASSLGGVNTQYF
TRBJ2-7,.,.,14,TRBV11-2,TGTGCCAGCAGCTTAGATATCGGGATCTACGAGCAGTACTTC,CASSLDIGIYEQYF
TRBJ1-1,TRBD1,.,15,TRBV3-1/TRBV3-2,TGTGCCAGCAGACGACAGGGGGTACGGAACACTGAAGCTTTCTTT,CASRRQGVRNTEAFF
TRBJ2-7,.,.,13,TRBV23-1,TGCGCCAGCAGTCCCCGTTCTCACTACGAGCAGTACTTC,CASSPRSHYEQYF
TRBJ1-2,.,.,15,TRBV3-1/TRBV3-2,TGTGCCAGCAGCCAAGCACGGGGGCGGATCTATGGCTACACCTTC,CASSQARGRIYGYTF
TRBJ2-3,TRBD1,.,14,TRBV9,TGTGCCAGCAGCGTAGCCCAGGGGGCAGATACGCAGTATTTT,CASSVAQGADTQYF
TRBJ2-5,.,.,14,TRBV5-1,TGCGCCAGCAGCTTGGGACGTAACCAAGAGACCCAGTACTTC,CASSLGRNQETQYF
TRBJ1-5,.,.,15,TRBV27,TGTGCCAGCACCAAGGTTCCGGGTGGAATGCAGCCCCAGCATTTT,CASTKVPGGMQPQHF
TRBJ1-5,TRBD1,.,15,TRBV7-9,TGTGCCAGCAGCCCGACAGGGAAAGGCAATCAGCCCCAGCATTTT,CASSPTGKGNQPQHF
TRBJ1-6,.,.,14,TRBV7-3,TGTGCCAGCAGCTCCGCAGGGTATAATTCACCCCTCCACTTT,CASSSAGYNSPLHF
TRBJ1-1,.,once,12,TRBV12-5,TGTGCTAGTGGTTTGTCTGACACTGAAGCTTTCTTT,CASGLSDTEAFF
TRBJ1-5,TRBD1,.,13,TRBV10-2,TGCGCCAGCAAGGACAGGGACAATCAGCCCCAGCATTTT,CASKDRDNQPQHF
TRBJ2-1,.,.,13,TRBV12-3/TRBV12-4,TGTGCCAGCAGCCGGAGGAGGAGCAATGAGCAGTTCTTC,CASSRRRSNEQFF
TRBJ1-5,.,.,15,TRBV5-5,TGTGCCAGCAGCTTGCAACAGCAAATCAATCAGCCCCAGCATTTT,CASSLQQQINQPQHF
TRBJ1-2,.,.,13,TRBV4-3,TGCGCCAGCAGCCACAATAACAACTATGGCTACACCTTC,CASSHNNNYGYTF
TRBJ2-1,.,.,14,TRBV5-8,TGTGCCAGCAGTCGCCAGCTCTCCTACAATGAGCAGTTCTTC,CASSRQLSYNEQFF
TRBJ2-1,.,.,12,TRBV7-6,TGTGCCAGCAGCTCAACAACAGGGTTCCTGTTCTTC,CASSSTTGFLFF
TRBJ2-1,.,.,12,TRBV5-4,TGTGCCAGCAGCCTTCCCGGGGCCGCTCAGTTCTTC,CASSLPGAAQFF
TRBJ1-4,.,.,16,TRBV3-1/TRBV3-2,TGTGCCAGCAGCCCTCTTTTCGGACAGAGGGATGAAAAACTGTTTTTT,CASSPLFGQRDEKLFF
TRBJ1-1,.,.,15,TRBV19,TGTGCCAGTAAAGCCACGGGTCGGGGTTCCACTGAAGCTTTCTTT,CASKATGRGSTEAFF
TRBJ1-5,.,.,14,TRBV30,TGTGCCTGGAGTGTACAGTTGGGCTCCAAGCCCCAGCATTTT,CAWSVQLGSKPQHF
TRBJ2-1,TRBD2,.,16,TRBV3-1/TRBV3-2,TGTGCCAGCAGCCAAGATGTGGAGCGGGGGGGCAATGAGCAGTTCTTC,CASSQDVERGGNEQFF
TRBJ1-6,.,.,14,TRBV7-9,TGTGCCAGCAGCTTGGGGACTTATAATTCACCCCTCCACTTT,CASSLGTYNSPLHF
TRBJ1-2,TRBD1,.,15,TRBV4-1,TGCGCCAGCAGTCTCCAAATACAGGGGGCAGAAGGCTACACCTTC,CASSLQIQGAEGYTF
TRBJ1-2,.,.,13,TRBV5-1,TGCGCCAGCAGCTTTGACAAGAACTATGGCTACACCTTC,CASSFDKNYGYTF
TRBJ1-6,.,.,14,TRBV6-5,TGTGCCAGCAGTATTACAGGGCCCAATTCACCCCTCCACTTT,CASSITGPNSPLHF
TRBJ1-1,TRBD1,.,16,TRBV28,TGTGCCAGCAGTAGCCCCGGACAGGCTGAGTTCCCTGAAGCTTTCTTT,CASSSPGQAEFPEAFF
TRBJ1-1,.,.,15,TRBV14,TGTGCCAGCAGCCTCGGCGACTGGGAGGGCACTGAAGCTTTCTTT,CASSLGDWEGTEAFF
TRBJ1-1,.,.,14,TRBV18,TGTGCCAGCTCAGCGCAAAGAGGGAACACTGAAGCTTTCTTT,CASSAQRGNTEAFF
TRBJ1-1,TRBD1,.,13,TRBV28,TGTGCCAGCAGGCGGACAGGGGGCACTGAAGCTTTCTTT,CASRRTGGTEAFF
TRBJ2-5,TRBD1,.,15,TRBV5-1,TGCGCCAGCAGCTTGGGGACAGGGGAGCGAGAGACCCAGTACTTC,CASSLGTGERETQYF
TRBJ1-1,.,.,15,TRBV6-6,TGTGCCAGCAGTTCCCTCCCTCCTACGGACACTGAAGCTTTCTTT,CASSSLPPTDTEAFF
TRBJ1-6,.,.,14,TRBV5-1,TGCGCCAGCAGCGCGGTACAGGGTCCTTCACCCCTCCACTTT,CASSAVQGPSPLHF
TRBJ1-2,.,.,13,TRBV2,TGTGCCAGCGGCCTCTCCCTCAACTATGGCTACACCTTC,CASGLSLNYGYTF
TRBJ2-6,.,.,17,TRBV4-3,TGCGCCAGCAGCCAAGATCAGAGGGCGGCTGGGGCCAACGTCCTGACTTTC,CASSQDQRAAGANVLTF
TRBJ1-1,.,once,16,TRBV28,TGTGCCAGCAGCAGCGGGACTAGCAGGATGAACACTGAAGCTTTCTTT,CASSSGTSRMNTEAFF
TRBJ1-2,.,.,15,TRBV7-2,TGTGCCAGCAGCTTAGCGGGCGGAATGAACTATGGCTACACCTTC,CASSLAGGMNYGYTF
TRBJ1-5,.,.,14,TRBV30,TGTGCCTGGACGCAATCGGCGGGCAATCAGCCCCAGCATTTT,CAWTQSAGNQPQHF
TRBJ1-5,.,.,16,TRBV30,TGTGCCTGGAGTCCCCTCCGGGCCCGAGGGAATCAGCCCCAGCATTTT,CAWSPLRARGNQPQHF
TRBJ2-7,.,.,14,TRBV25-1,TGTGCCAGCAGTGATCATCAGGGGTTGGGAGAGCAGTACTTC,CASSDHQGLGEQYF
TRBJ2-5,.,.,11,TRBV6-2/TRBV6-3,TGTGCCAGCAGTTACATGGGGGCCCAGTACTTC,CASSYMGAQYF
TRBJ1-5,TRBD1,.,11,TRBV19,TGTGCCAGTAGTCTTGGGACAGGAGAGCATTTT,CASSLGTGEHF
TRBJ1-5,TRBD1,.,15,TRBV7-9,TGTGCCAGCAGCTTAGCGGCAGGGGGGAATCAGCCCCAGCATTTT,CASSLAAGGNQPQHF
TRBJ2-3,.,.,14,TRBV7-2,TGTGCCAGCAGCTTGGTGGGGGTAACAGATACGCAGTATTTT,CASSLVGVTDTQYF
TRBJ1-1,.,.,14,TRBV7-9,TGTGCCAGCAGCTTAGGACAGACGAACACTGAAGCTTTCTTT,CASSLGQTNTEAFF
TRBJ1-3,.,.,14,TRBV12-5,TGTGCTAGTGGTCCCGGCCGGGGGGGAAACACCATATATTTT,CASGPGRGGNTIYF
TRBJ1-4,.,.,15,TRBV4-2,TGTGCCAGCAGCCTGAGGGGTGTCGGCAATGAAAAACTGTTTTTT,CASSLRGVGNEKLFF
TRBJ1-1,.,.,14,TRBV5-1,TGCGCCAGCTCCACGGGGGGCGCCTACACTGAAGCTTTCTTT,CASSTGGAYTEAFF
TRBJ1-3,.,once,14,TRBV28,TGTGCCAGTCTGTCAGGAGGGTCTGGAAACACCATATATTTT,CASLSGGSGNTIYF
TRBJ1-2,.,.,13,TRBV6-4,TGTGCCAGCAGGAAGGACAAGAACTATGGCTACACCTTC,CASRKDKNYGYTF